What follows are 12 T cell receptor beta chains derived from one specimen sequenced in a study of cytomegalovirus exposure and HLA in healthy donors. PCR primers comprised 60 Vbeta and 13 Jbeta primers. Sequencing was performed with immunoSEQ multiplex PCR; in TCRdb, only in-frame clones are kept and a portion is missing. The profile covers 85,000 to 100,000 clones, with approximately 80% appearing a single time and 3% to 4% taken by the ten largest. The sample consisted of PBMCs. The source of these receptors is a male donor in good health and CMV-seropositive.

V gene TRBV5-1 combines with J gene TRBJ2-2; TRBD1 matches 7 bases. Trimming at V came to 2 bases and at J to 4 bases, leaving 8 bases not matched to a gene. The V gene's germline CDR1 is SGHRS and CDR2 YFSETQ. The length of the CDR3 is 16 residues. CDR3 amino acids: CASSFKQGGGTGELFF. In nucleotides, the CDR3 is TGCGCCAGCAGCTTTAAACAAGGGGGCGGCACCGGGGAGCTGTTTTTT.

The chain recombines TRBV5-1 with TRBJ2-2; TRBD1 might be the D (5 bases). V was pared by 0 bases and J by 3 bases, with 21 bases between. Germline assignment: CDR1 SGHRS and CDR2 YFSETQ. The CDR3 covers 19 residues. CDR3 bases: TGCGCCAGCAGCTTGGGGGCTAGTCGGCCCAAGGGGCACACCGGGGAGCTGTTTTTT. As protein: CASSLGASRPKGHTGELFF. Combining the CDR3 with reference TRBV5-1 and TRBJ2-2 gives the whole variable domain KAGVTQTPRYLIKTRGQQVTLSCSPISGHRSVSWYQQTPGQGLQFLFEYFSETQRNKGNFPGRFSGRQFSNSRSEMNVSTLELGDSALYLCASSLGASRPKGHTGELFFGEGSRLTVL.

The chain uses TRBV6-6 and TRBJ2-1; the D gene is possibly TRBD2 (5 bases). There are 16 residues in the CDR3. CDR1 is MNHNY and CDR2 is SVGAGI in the germline V gene (reference sequence). The germline V and J ends were trimmed by 2 bases and 6 bases, with 17 bases remaining between them. In nucleotides, the CDR3 is TGTGCCAGCAGTTACCCCCGAGGAGGTGGTACCAATGAGCAGTTCTTC. Its protein is CASSYPRGGGTNEQFF.

This clone has a single count. V and J are TRBV13 and TRBJ2-3, with a tentative D call TRBD2 (7 bases). Trimming cost V 1 base and J 0 bases, with 17 bases left between them. This CDR3 spans 18 amino acids. Germline V gene lookup returns CDR1 PRHDT and CDR2 FYEKMQ (reference sequence). This CDR3 reads CASSLAFAAGASTDTQYF. The CDR3 DNA sequence: TGTGCCAGCAGCTTAGCCTTCGCGGCGGGGGCGAGCACAGATACGCAGTATTTT.

This clone was recorded only once. This rearrangement joins TRBV4-3 to TRBJ2-3; TRBD1 matches 8 bases. CDR1 is LGHNA and CDR2 is YSLEER in the germline V gene. The V and J ends lost 4 bases and 3 bases, in that order; junction bases with no gene match: 3. The CDR3 consists of 14 residues. The CDR3 coding sequence is TGCGCCAGCAGCCGGACAGGGAGGACAGATACGCAGTATTTT. Amino acid sequence: CASSRTGRTDTQYF.

This rearrangement joins TRBV7-2 to TRBJ1-1; 9 nucleotides agree with TRBD1. After removal of 7 bases from V and 1 base from J, the junction contained 1 base not matched to a gene. Germline V gene sequence: CDR1 SGHTA, CDR2 FQGNSA. This CDR3 spans 13 amino acids. DNA for the CDR3: TGTGCCAGCATGGGACAGGGGAACACTGAAGCTTTCTTT. Amino acid sequence: CASMGQGNTEAFF.

On this clone itself: A read error may account for a junction end that differs from germline. This sequence joins TRBV11-2 and TRBJ1-6; 8 bases align to TRBD1. CDR3 length: 15 residues. The germline gives CDR1 SGHAT, CDR2 FQNNGV. The CDR3: CVSSPGGGNNSPLHF. The DNA for the CDR3 is TGTGTCAGCAGCCCAGGGGGCGGGAATAATTCACCCCTCCACTTT.

The genes are TRBV6-5 and TRBJ1-3; 9 bases agree with TRBD1. There are 16 residues in the CDR3. Germline-derived CDR1 and CDR2 are MNHEY and SVGAGI. The V segment lost 0 bases and the J segment 4 bases; nucleotides outside the gene matches: 4. Here the CDR3 reads CASSYSGQGYGNTIYF. In DNA, the CDR3 is TGTGCCAGCAGTTACTCAGGACAGGGGTACGGAAACACCATATATTTT.

The gene calls are TRBV7-2 and TRBJ1-5; 8 nucleotides match TRBD1. Germline V CDR1 and CDR2: SGHTA, FQGNSA. The J segment lost 8 bases and the V segment lost 3 bases, leaving 9 bases of the junction unmatched. The CDR3 length is 15 residues. The CDR3 region has the DNA TGTGCCAGCAGCTTGAGGACAGGGTGGAGTGAGCCCCAGCATTTT. Its protein is CASSLRTGWSEPQHF.

The chain has TRBV5-1 and TRBJ2-5; D perhaps matches TRBD1 (5 bases). Trimming pared 5 bases from V and 5 bases from J, leaving 19 bases between. Germline V gene data show CDR1 as SGHRS and CDR2 as YFSETQ. This CDR3 has 15 amino acids. CDR3 nucleotides: TGCGCCAGCAGTCGGGTGCAGGGCCCAGGGGAGACCCAGTACTTC. This sequence encodes CASSRVQGPGETQYF.

In its sample, this clone was seen once. This chain uses TRBV5-6 with TRBJ1-5, with TRBD1 matching 9 bases. J lost 7 bases, V lost 4 bases, and 6 bases had no gene match. CDR3 length equals 14 residues. Germline CDR1 is SGHDT and CDR2 is YYEEEE. The chain's CDR3 is CASSLGQGGQPQHF. The CDR3 DNA follows: TGTGCCAGCAGCCTGGGACAGGGCGGGCAGCCCCAGCATTTT. Looking up the rest from reference TRBV5-6 and TRBJ1-5 gives the full variable domain: DAGVTQSPTHLIKTRGQQVTLRCSPKSGHDTVSWYQQALGQGPQFIFQYYEEEERQRGNFPDRFSGHQFPNYSSELNVNALLLGDSALYLCASSLGQGGQPQHFGDGTRLSIL.

V gene TRBV7-6 combines with J gene TRBJ2-1; D possibly corresponds to TRBD1 (7 bases). This CDR3 has 14 amino acids. V was trimmed by 4 bases and J by 9 bases, leaving 16 bases between them. Germline V gene lookup returns CDR1 SGHVS and CDR2 FNYEAQ. CDR3: CASSYRQGGFEQFF. The CDR3, as DNA: TGTGCCAGCAGCTATCGACAGGGAGGCTTTGAGCAGTTCTTC.